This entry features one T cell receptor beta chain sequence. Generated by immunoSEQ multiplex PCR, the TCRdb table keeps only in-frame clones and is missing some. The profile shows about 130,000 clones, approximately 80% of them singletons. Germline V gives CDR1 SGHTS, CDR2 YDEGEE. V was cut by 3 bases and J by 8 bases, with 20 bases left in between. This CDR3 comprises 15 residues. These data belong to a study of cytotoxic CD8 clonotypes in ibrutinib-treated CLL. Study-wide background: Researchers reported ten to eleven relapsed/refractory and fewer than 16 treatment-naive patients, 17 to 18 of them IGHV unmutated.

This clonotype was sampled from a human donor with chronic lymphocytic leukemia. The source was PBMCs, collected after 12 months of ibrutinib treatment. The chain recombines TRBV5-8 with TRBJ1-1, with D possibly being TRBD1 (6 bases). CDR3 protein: CASSSLGQISWEAFF. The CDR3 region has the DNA TGTGCCAGCAGCTCACTAGGACAGATCTCATGGGAAGCTTTCTTT.